A selection of T cell receptor beta chains follows, all from one sample in a study of blood T cell repertoires in COVID-19. The method was immunoSEQ multiplex PCR; TCRdb's version includes in-frame clones alone and lacks a portion of them. The data contain about 170,000 clones, 85% to 95% of them singletons. The sample taken for sequencing was peripheral blood. These receptors were collected from a woman aged 45-60 years with acute or convalescent COVID-19. The CDR3 runs from the conserved cysteine through the conserved F or W. The order of the fields is D gene, V gene, J gene, CDR3 DNA, CDR3 protein. D genes are given only for firm matches.

>TRBD2|TRBV2|TRBJ2-7
TGTGCCAGCAGTGAGGGACTAGCGGCCCAAGTAGGCGAGCAGTACTTC
CASSEGLAAQVGEQYF
>NA|TRBV9|TRBJ2-2
TGTGCCAGCAGCATTCGAGGGAACGGCGGGGAGCTGTTTTTT
CASSIRGNGGELFF
>TRBD1|TRBV6-6|TRBJ2-7
TGTGCCAGCACCTCCTTTCGTGGGACAGGGACCTACGAGCAGTACTTC
CASTSFRGTGTYEQYF
>NA|TRBV9|TRBJ2-5
TGTGCCAGCACTCTCGGGGGAGGAACGGAGACCCAGTACTTC
CASTLGGGTETQYF
>NA|TRBV20-1|TRBJ1-5
TGCAGTGCGAGTAGACAGACGTATAGCAATCAGCCCCAGCATTTT
CSASRQTYSNQPQHF
>TRBD1|TRBV5-1|TRBJ1-2
TGCGCCAGCAGCGGAACTACAGGGGGTATCTATGGCTACACCTTC
CASSGTTGGIYGYTF
>TRBD1|TRBV9|TRBJ2-1
TGTGCCAGCAGCGTAGAGGGACAGGGGGGTAATGAGCAGTTCTTC
CASSVEGQGGNEQFF
>TRBD2|TRBV9|TRBJ2-2
TGTGCCAGCAGCGCGGGGGGAACTAACACCGGGGAGCTGTTTTTT
CASSAGGTNTGELFF
>TRBD1|TRBV3-1/TRBV3-2|TRBJ2-5
TGTGCCAGCAGCCAAGAGGGGACAGGGGGCGCGAGGAAAGAGACCCAGTACTTC
CASSQEGTGGARKETQYF
>TRBD1|TRBV6-5|TRBJ1-4
TGTGCCAGCAGGCTGACAGGGGCTAATGAAAAACTGTTTTTT
CASRLTGANEKLFF
>NA|TRBV5-6|TRBJ2-1
TGTGCCAGCAGCTTAGATCCGACGGCGGAGGGATACAATGAGCAGTTCTTC
CASSLDPTAEGYNEQFF
>TRBD1|TRBV15|TRBJ2-3
TGTGCCACCAGCAGAGATGCAGGGGGAAGGTCGAATACGCAGTATTTT
CATSRDAGGRSNTQYF
>NA|TRBV7-9|TRBJ1-2
TGTGCCAGCAGCTTATCAGGGAGATTGACTAGCTATGGCTACACCTTC
CASSLSGRLTSYGYTF
>TRBD2|TRBV19|TRBJ2-7
TGTGCCAGTAGTAGTACTAGCGGGAGGGCCGAGCAGTACTTC
CASSSTSGRAEQYF
>TRBD1|TRBV2|TRBJ1-2
TGTGCCAGCAGTTCCGGGACAGGGGAATGGGAATATAACTATGGCTACACCTTC
CASSSGTGEWEYNYGYTF